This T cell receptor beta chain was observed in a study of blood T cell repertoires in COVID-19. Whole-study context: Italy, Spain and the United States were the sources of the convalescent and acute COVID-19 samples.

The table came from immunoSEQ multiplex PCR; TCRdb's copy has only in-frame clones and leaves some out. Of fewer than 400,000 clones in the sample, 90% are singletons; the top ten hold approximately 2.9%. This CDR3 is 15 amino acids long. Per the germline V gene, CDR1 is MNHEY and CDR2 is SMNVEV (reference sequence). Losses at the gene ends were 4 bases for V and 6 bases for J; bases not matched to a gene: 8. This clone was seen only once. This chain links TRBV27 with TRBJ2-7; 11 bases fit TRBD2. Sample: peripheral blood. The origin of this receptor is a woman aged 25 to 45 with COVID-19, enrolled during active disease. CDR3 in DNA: TGTGCCAGCAGTTCAATGGCGCTAGCGGGAGGCGAGCAGTACTTC. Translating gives CASSSMALAGGEQYF.